This T cell receptor beta chain was found in a study of sequential checkpoint blockade in melanoma. Study in general: First-line arms were nivolumab then ipilimumab, or the reverse, randomized 1:1. Over 20 patients had matched tumor biopsies before treatment and at week 13 after nivolumab or ipilimumab alone. Study-wide points: In arm A, pretreatment tumor clonality was associated with response.

V lost 5 bases and J lost 9; bases outside the gene matches: 11. CDR3 size: 15 residues. Per germline, CDR1 MDHEN and CDR2 SYDVKM. Sequencing was performed with immunoSEQ multiplex PCR; in TCRdb, only in-frame clones are kept and a portion is missing. The sample contains about 7,000 clones, roughly 22% of which appear only once. This clone was detected a few times. The antigen remains unidentified. The treatment: randomized to nivolumab then ipilimumab (arm A) or the reverse (arm B). The source is a human donor with melanoma. The chain carries TRBV28 and TRBJ2-1; TRBD1 matches at 9 bases. Sequencing was performed on tumor tissue (inferred from file names), taken from a patient given nivolumab and ipilimumab in sequence. The CDR3 region is CASSPGTGSIAEQFF. DNA of the CDR3: TGTGCCAGCAGTCCGGGGACAGGGAGTATCGCTGAGCAGTTCTTC.